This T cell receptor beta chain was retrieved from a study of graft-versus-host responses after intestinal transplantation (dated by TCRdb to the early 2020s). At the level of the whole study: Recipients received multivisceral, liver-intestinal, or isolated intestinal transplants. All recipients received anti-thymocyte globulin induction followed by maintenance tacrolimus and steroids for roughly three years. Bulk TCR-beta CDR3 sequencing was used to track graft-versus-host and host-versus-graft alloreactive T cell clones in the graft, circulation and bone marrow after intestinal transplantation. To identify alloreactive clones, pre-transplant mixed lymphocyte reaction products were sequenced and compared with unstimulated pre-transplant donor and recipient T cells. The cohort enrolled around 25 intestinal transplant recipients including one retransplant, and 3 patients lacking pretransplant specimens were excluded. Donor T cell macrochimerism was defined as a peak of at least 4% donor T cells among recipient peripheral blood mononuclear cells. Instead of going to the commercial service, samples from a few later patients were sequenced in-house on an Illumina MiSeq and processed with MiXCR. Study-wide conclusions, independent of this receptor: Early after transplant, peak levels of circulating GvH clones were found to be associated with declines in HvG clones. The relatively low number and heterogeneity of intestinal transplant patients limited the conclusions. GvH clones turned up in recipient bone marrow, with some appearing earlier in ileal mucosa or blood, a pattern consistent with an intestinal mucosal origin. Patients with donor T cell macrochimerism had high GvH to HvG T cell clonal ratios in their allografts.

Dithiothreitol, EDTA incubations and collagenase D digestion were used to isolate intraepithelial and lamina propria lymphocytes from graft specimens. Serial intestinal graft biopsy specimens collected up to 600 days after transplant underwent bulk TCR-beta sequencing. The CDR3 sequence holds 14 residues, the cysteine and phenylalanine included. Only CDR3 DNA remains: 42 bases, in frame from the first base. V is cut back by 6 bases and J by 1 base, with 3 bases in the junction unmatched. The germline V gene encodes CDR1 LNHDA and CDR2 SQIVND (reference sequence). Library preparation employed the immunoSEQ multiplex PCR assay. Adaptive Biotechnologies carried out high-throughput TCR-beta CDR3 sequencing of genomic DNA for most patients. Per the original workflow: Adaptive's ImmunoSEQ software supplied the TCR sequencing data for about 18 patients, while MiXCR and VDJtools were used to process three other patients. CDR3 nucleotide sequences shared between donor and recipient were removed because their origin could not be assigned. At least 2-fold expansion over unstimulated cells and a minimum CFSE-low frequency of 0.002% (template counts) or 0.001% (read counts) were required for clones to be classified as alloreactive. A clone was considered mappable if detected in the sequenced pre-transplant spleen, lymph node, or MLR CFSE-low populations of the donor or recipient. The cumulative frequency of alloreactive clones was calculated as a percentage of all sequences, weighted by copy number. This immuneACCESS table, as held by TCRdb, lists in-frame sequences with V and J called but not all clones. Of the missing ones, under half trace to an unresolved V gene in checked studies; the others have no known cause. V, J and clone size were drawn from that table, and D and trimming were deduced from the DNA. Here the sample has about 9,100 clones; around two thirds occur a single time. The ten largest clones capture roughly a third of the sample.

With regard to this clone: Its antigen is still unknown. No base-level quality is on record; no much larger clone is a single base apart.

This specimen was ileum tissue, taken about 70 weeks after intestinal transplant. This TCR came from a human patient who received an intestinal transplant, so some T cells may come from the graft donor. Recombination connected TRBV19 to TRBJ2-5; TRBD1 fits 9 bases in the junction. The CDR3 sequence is CASRDRGLQETQYF. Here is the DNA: TGTGCCAGTAGGGACAGGGGCCTCCAAGAGACCCAGTACTTC.